This TCR beta chain was found in a study of T cell responses to AZD1222 COVID-19 vaccine. The length of the CDR3 is 15 residues. CDR1 and CDR2 from the germline V gene are MNHEY and SVGEGT. J lost 4 bases, V lost 6 bases, and 6 bases had no gene match. The method was immunoSEQ multiplex PCR; TCRdb's version includes in-frame clones alone and lacks a portion of them. The sample carries approximately 150,000 clones, roughly nine tenths recorded once. The material sequenced was peripheral blood, taken on day 0 of AZD1222 vaccination. This TCR derives from an adult in good health. The chain employs TRBV6-2 or TRBV6-3 and TRBJ2-1; 10 bases fit TRBD2. CDR3 DNA: TGTGCCAGCAGCCCGCTAGCGGGAGTTTACAATGAGCAGTTCTTC. Protein sequence: CASSPLAGVYNEQFF.